This TCR beta chain comes out of a study of blood T cell repertoires in COVID-19. Study-level information: Material from acute and convalescent COVID-19 was sourced from the United States, Italy and Spain. Sample material is recorded as cDNA or gDNA derived from T cells, B-cell-depleted T cells, or PBMCs.

Germline CDR1 MDHEN, CDR2 SYDVKM. This CDR3 is built from 14 residues. V lost 4 bases to trimming and J lost 4 bases; unmatched junction nucleotides: 3. This clone has only one observation. Seattle participants joined during active infection and were tracked over time. How the authors handled the data: Amplified reference gene primers provided the basis for estimating nucleated cell counts. Using immunoSEQ multiplex PCR, the repertoire was profiled, and TCRdb retains in-frame clones only, with some absent. From that table come the V and J calls and clone size; the DNA was used to work out D and trimming. The sample carries 400,000 to 450,000 clones, about nine tenths recorded once.

The receptor was derived from a woman in her 40s with COVID-19, enrolled during active disease. The chain links TRBV28 to TRBJ2-7, with TRBD1 identical over 11 bases. The material sequenced was peripheral blood. CDR3 nucleotide sequence: TGTGCCAGCAGTTCCCGGGACAGGGGGTACGAGCAGTACTTC. This encodes CASSSRDRGYEQYF.